This T cell receptor beta chain came from a study of T cells in Graves' hyperthyroidism and ophthalmopathy. Overall study findings and caveats: The model anticipated ophthalmopathy a median about six months pre-onset. Most expanded thyroid clonotypes above 0.001 recurred in blood.

This clonotype was recorded many times. Its cognate antigen is unknown. TCR beta CDR3 sequences were amplified from RNA transcripts. HTBI primers were employed in a first-round RT-PCR of the TCR CDR3. From the multiplex PCR reads, TCRdb called clonotypes with MiXCR, one entry per CDR3 protein. The sample holds roughly 99,000 distinct CDR3 sequences; approximately 15% are singletons and the top ten take around two fifths. The sample was blood. This clonotype originated in a woman between 50 and 59 years old with Graves' hyperthyroidism.

Here the CDR3 DNA reads TGTGCCAGCAGTTTACTCGGTCTCCAAAACATTCAGTACTTC. It encodes CASSLLGLQNIQYF. The genes are TRBV12-3 or TRBV12-4 and TRBJ2-4, with D unclear. The CDR3 is 14 residues long. The ends were cut back, 2 bases at V and 5 bases at J, with 10 bases in the middle.